This paragraph reports one T cell receptor (beta chain). The antigen is unknown. The CDR3 is made up of 15 amino acids. V gave up 3 bases and J gave up 3 bases; unmatched junction bases: 4. From germline, CDR1 is GTSNPN and CDR2 SVGIG (reference sequence). This entry belongs to a study of T cell responses to AZD1222 COVID-19 vaccine. The method was immunoSEQ multiplex PCR; TCRdb's version includes in-frame clones alone and lacks a portion of them. The sample shows around 140,000 clones, over 85% of them seen only once. Study outcomes and limitations: Just 5 or 6 AZD1222 recipients tested seropositive at baseline. Spike-specific TCRs gained breadth and depth after people received two AZD1222 doses. Unmutated regions of variants are reportedly targeted by nearly half of spike-specific TCRs.

The chain joins TRBV30 to TRBJ2-5; 13 nucleotides agree with TRBD2. The TCR originated in an adult in good health. The sample was peripheral blood, taken on day 0 of AZD1222 vaccination. The CDR3 is CAWSVGLAGKETQYF. CDR3 coding DNA: TGTGCCTGGAGCGTGGGACTAGCGGGGAAAGAGACCCAGTACTTC. Filled out from reference TRBV30 and TRBJ2-5, the complete variable domain reads SQTIHQWPATLVQPVGSPLSLECTVEGTSNPNLYWYRQAAGRGLQLLFYSVGIGQISSEVPQNLSASRPQDRQFILSSKKLLLSDSGFYLCAWSVGLAGKETQYFGPGTRLLVL.